The next 26 T cell receptor beta chains were all read from a single sample in a study of T cell responses to AZD1222 COVID-19 vaccine. Clones were sequenced by immunoSEQ multiplex PCR, and TCRdb holds only the in-frame ones, with some missing. The table lists 70,000 to 85,000 clones, 70% to 85% of them singletons, with 2.9% in the top ten. The starting material was peripheral blood, obtained on day 0 of AZD1222 vaccination. These TCRs come from an adult in good health.

This chain connects TRBV14 to TRBJ1-1, with D tentatively TRBD1 (5 bases). This CDR3 contains 15 residues. Germline V CDR1 and CDR2: SGHDN, FVKESK. Trimming shortened V by 8 bases and J by 4 bases, and 20 bases separated the two germline ends. CDR3 in DNA: TGTGCCAGCCGATCGCGGGGCTCACTGGGCACTGAAGCTTTCTTT. It encodes CASRSRGSLGTEAFF. Based on the CDR3 plus reference TRBV14 and TRBJ1-1, the full variable domain is EAGVTQFPSHSVIEKGQTVTLRCDPISGHDNLYWYRRVMGKEIKFLLHFVKESKQDESGMPNNRFLAERTGGTYSTLKVQPAELEDSGVYFCASRSRGSLGTEAFFGQGTRLTVV.

This chain connects TRBV7-9 to TRBJ1-1, with TRBD1 matching over 9 bases. The length of the CDR3 is 14 residues. Germline V gives CDR1 SEHNR, CDR2 FQNEAQ (reference sequence). The ends lost 5 bases at V and 5 bases at J; junction bases unmatched: 6. In DNA, the CDR3 is TGTGCCAGCAGCAGGGGGACAGGGCAAACTGAAGCTTTCTTT. It is translated as CASSRGTGQTEAFF. The full variable domain, rest sourced from reference TRBV7-9 and TRBJ1-1, is DTGVSQNPRHKITKRGQNVTFRCDPISEHNRLYWYRQTLGQGPEFLTYFQNEAQLEKSRLLSDRFSAERPKGSFSTLEIQRTEQGDSAMYLCASSRGTGQTEAFFGQGTRLTVV.

This chain connects TRBV7-2 to TRBJ1-5; TRBD1 matches 10 bases. The CDR3 length is 15 residues. Trimming at V came to 1 base and at J to 7 bases, leaving 4 bases not matched to a gene. CDR1 and CDR2 (germline): SGHTA, FQGNSA. The CDR3 sequence is CASSLETGGGQPQHF. DNA for the CDR3: TGTGCCAGCAGCTTAGAGACAGGGGGCGGGCAGCCCCAGCATTTT.

The chain carries TRBV9 and TRBJ2-1; D is unclear. The germline gives CDR1 SGDLS, CDR2 YYNGEE. V was cut by 0 bases and J by 5 bases, with 6 bases left in between. The CDR3 has 13 residues. This CDR3 is CASSVGPNNEQFF. For the CDR3, the DNA is TGTGCCAGCAGCGTAGGACCCAACAATGAGCAGTTCTTC.

V gene TRBV7-9 combines with J gene TRBJ2-3; D unclear. CDR3 size: 14 residues. Trimming shortened V by 1 base and J by 3 bases, and 8 bases separated the two germline ends. Germline CDR1 reads SEHNR; CDR2 reads FQNEAQ (reference sequence). DNA of the CDR3: TGTGCCAGCAGCTTAGTTCAAGGGACAGATACGCAGTATTTT. It codes for CASSLVQGTDTQYF.

The rearrangement uses TRBV11-1 and TRBJ1-6; no firm D call. Trimming cost V 2 bases and J 7 bases, with 6 bases left between them. This CDR3 comprises 13 residues. From germline, CDR1 is SGHAT and CDR2 FQDESV (reference sequence). The CDR3 bases are TGTGCCAGCAGCTTATTCCCGAATTCACCCCTCCACTTT. Amino acid sequence: CASSLFPNSPLHF.

V is TRBV7-2 and J is TRBJ2-2; D is unresolved. This CDR3 spans 15 amino acids. The V gene lost 2 bases and the J gene lost 4 bases, with 11 bases spanning the gap. Germline CDR1 reads SGHTA; CDR2 reads FQGNSA. CDR3 region: CASSLTRAGTGELFF. In DNA form, the CDR3 reads TGTGCCAGCAGCTTAACCCGGGCTGGCACCGGGGAGCTGTTTTTT.

This clone was found a few times. The chain is built from TRBV7-8 and TRBJ2-2; 8 bases are shared with TRBD1. Germline assignment: CDR1 SGHVS and CDR2 FQNEAQ. The CDR3 length is 15 residues. Unmatched junction bases numbered 7, after V lost 4 bases and J lost 6 bases. CDR3 sequence reads: CASSSGQGGAGELFF. The CDR3 DNA reads as TGTGCCAGCAGCTCTGGACAGGGTGGGGCCGGGGAGCTGTTTTTT.

V and J are TRBV2 and TRBJ2-7; 8 bases are a match to TRBD2. This CDR3 has 13 residues. V trimming: 8 bases; J trimming: 7 bases; junction bases outside the gene matches: 10. The germline V gene encodes CDR1 SNHLY and CDR2 FYNNEI. The CDR3 loop reads CASRVGLAREQYF. CDR3 in DNA: TGTGCCAGCCGAGTCGGACTAGCCCGAGAGCAGTACTTC. The full variable domain, in which reference TRBV2 and TRBJ2-7 provide the parts outside the CDR3, is EPEVTQTPSHQVTQMGQEVILRCVPISNHLYFYWYRQILGQKVEFLVSFYNNEISEKSEIFDDQFSVERPDGSNFTLKIRSTKLEDSAMYFCASRVGLAREQYFGPGTRLTVT.

This clone was seen only once. This chain connects TRBV27 to TRBJ2-7, with no clear D. Germline V gene data show CDR1 as MNHEY and CDR2 as SMNVEV (reference sequence). V was cut by 3 bases and J by 2 bases, with 8 bases left in between. The length of the CDR3 is 13 residues. CDR3 sequence reads: CASSFGPTYEQYF. The CDR3 nucleotides read TGTGCCAGCAGTTTCGGACCGACCTACGAGCAGTACTTC.

V gene TRBV18 combines with J gene TRBJ2-3; D is unclear. Trimming cost V 2 bases and J 7 bases, with 16 bases left between them. The CDR3 consists of 15 residues. The germline CDR1 and CDR2 sequences are KGHSH and LQKENI. DNA of the CDR3: TGTGCCAGCTCACCAAAAAATGGAATAGAGAATACGCAGTATTTT. It translates to CASSPKNGIENTQYF.

V usage is TRBV28 and J usage is TRBJ1-2; 8 bases map to TRBD1. V dropped 6 bases and J dropped 0; count of bases not matched to a gene: 6. The germline gives CDR1 MDHEN, CDR2 SYDVKM. The CDR3 spans 15 residues. Here the CDR3 reads CASRNGQGSNYGYTF. The DNA of the CDR3 is TGTGCCAGCAGAAATGGACAGGGTTCTAACTATGGCTACACCTTC.

In its sample, this clone was seen once. V is TRBV29-1 and J is TRBJ1-1, with D unclear. This CDR3 region has 12 residues. Germline V CDR1 and CDR2: SQVTM, ANQGSEA. With 5 bases removed from V and 6 bases from J, the gap between germline ends came to 13 bases. CDR3 coding DNA: TGCAGCGTTTTGCGGGCCGGCCCTGAAGCTTTCTTT. Residues: CSVLRAGPEAFF. Variable domain in full (rest from reference TRBV29-1 and TRBJ1-1): SAVISQKPSRDICQRGTSLTIQCQVDSQVTMMFWYRQQPGQSLTLIATANQGSEATYESGFVIDKFPISRPNLTFSTLTVSNMSPEDSSIYLCSVLRAGPEAFFGQGTRLTVV.

A few counts support this clone. The chain joins TRBV19 to TRBJ1-2; D not certain. This CDR3 contains 12 residues. Germline assignment: CDR1 LNHDA and CDR2 SQIVND (reference sequence). V shed 8 bases and J shed 5 bases, with 12 bases lying between them. The CDR3 DNA reads as TGTGCCAGTGCCATAACGGAGTATGGCTACACCTTC. Its protein product is CASAITEYGYTF. The whole variable domain, remainder taken from reference TRBV19 and TRBJ1-2, is DGGITQSPKYLFRKEGQNVTLSCEQNLNHDAMYWYRQDPGQGLRLIYYSQIVNDFQKGDIAEGYSVSREKKESFPLTVTSAQKNPTAFYLCASAITEYGYTFGSGTRLTVV.

This rearrangement joins TRBV3-1 (or the pseudogene TRBV3-2) to TRBJ2-4; TRBD2 aligns across 9 bases. Germline CDR1 and CDR2: LGHDT and YNNKEL (reference sequence). The CDR3 is made up of 15 amino acids. With 5 bases clipped from V and 6 bases from J, the junction kept 8 bases outside the gene matches. The CDR3 loop reads CASSETGTSPNIQYF. The CDR3 DNA reads TGTGCCAGCAGCGAAACCGGGACTAGCCCAAACATTCAGTACTTC.

The gene calls are TRBV6-5 and TRBJ1-2; 7 nucleotides line up with TRBD1. This CDR3 is built from 13 residues. Germline CDR1 reads MNHEY; CDR2 reads SVGAGI. Trimming at V came to 2 bases and at J to 8 bases, leaving 5 bases not matched to a gene. The DNA of the CDR3 is TGTGCCAGCAGTTACGGAGACAGGGACGGCTACACCTTC. It yields the protein CASSYGDRDGYTF.

The chain carries TRBV4-3 and TRBJ1-2; perhaps TRBD1 as D (6 bases). V lost 0 bases to trimming and J lost 4 bases, with 12 bases between them. The CDR3 extends over 15 amino acids. CDR1 LGHNA and CDR2 YSLEER come from the germline V gene. CDR3 sequence: CASSQDQGSGYGYTF. CDR3 DNA: TGCGCCAGCAGCCAAGACCAGGGGTCCGGCTATGGCTACACCTTC.

V gene TRBV7-9 combines with J gene TRBJ2-1, with a possible D match to TRBD2 (6 bases). V dropped 1 base and J dropped 7 bases, with 20 bases sitting between them. Germline V gives CDR1 SEHNR, CDR2 FQNEAQ (reference sequence). The CDR3 covers 17 residues. The CDR3 DNA is TGTGCCAGCAGCTTAGTCCGGGAGACTAGTGCACCTAATGAGCAGTTCTTC. This sequence encodes CASSLVRETSAPNEQFF.

This chain connects TRBV11-2 to TRBJ2-1; the match to TRBD2 covers 7 bases. Germline V gene sequence: CDR1 SGHAT, CDR2 FQNNGV. The CDR3 is made up of 15 amino acids. Unmatched junction bases numbered 9, after V lost 0 bases and J lost 10 bases. CDR3 sequence (DNA): TGTGCCAGCAGCTTAGAGGGGACTACCCATGCAGAGCAGTTCTTC. Encoded protein: CASSLEGTTHAEQFF.

The chain is built from TRBV2 and TRBJ2-1; TRBD2 aligns across 10 bases. From germline, CDR1 is SNHLY and CDR2 FYNNEI. V was pared by 6 bases and J by 5 bases, with 10 bases of the junction left unmatched. This CDR3 contains 16 residues. This chain's CDR3 is CASSALSGGHNNEQFF. The CDR3, as DNA: TGTGCCAGCAGCGCCCTTAGCGGGGGGCACAACAATGAGCAGTTCTTC.

The J gene is TRBJ1-5, the V gene TRBV4-3, with a tentative D call TRBD1 (5 bases). The ends were cut back, 2 bases at V and 2 bases at J, with 16 bases in the middle. The CDR3 consists of 17 residues. The germline gives CDR1 LGHNA, CDR2 YSLEER. The CDR3 DNA reads as TGCGCCAGCAGCCAATCTATTTTCGGAGGGGGCAATCAGCCCCAGCATTTT. Amino acid sequence: CASSQSIFGGGNQPQHF.

V gene TRBV7-2 combines with J gene TRBJ2-3, with D unclear. The germline V gene has CDR1 SGHTA and CDR2 FQGNSA. This CDR3 comprises 13 residues. Between the trimmed V and J ends, which lost 1 base and 8 bases, there was a span of 10 bases. The CDR3 region is CASSLVVSPTQYF. The CDR3 DNA reads TGTGCCAGCAGCTTAGTAGTTAGCCCTACGCAGTATTTT.

The V gene is TRBV6-6, the J gene TRBJ2-1; D is undetermined. The V end was cut by 3 bases, the J end by 1 base, with 7 bases between. Germline V lookup: CDR1 MNHNY, CDR2 SVGAGI (reference sequence). The CDR3 length is 14 residues. CDR3 nucleotide sequence: TGTGCCAGCAGTTATCTAGAGTCCTACAATGAGCAGTTCTTC. Its protein product is CASSYLESYNEQFF.

This clone was observed a handful of times. The V and J genes are TRBV18 and TRBJ2-6; D is unclear. From germline, CDR1 is KGHSH and CDR2 LQKENI. V was trimmed by 2 bases and J by 0 bases, leaving 5 bases between them. The length of the CDR3 is 15 residues. Here the CDR3 DNA reads TGTGCCAGCTCACCAAGCGTCTCTGGGGCCAACGTCCTGACTTTC. Translated: CASSPSVSGANVLTF.

In the case of this clone: At one of its ends the junction is not consistent with the germline gene, which may arise from a read error. The V call is TRBV12-3 or TRBV12-4, the J call TRBJ2-7; D call uncertain. The CDR3 is made up of 11 amino acids. CDR3 in amino acids: CVSSVENEQYF. The CDR3 DNA is TGTGTCAGCAGCGTGGAGAACGAGCAGTACTTC.

On this clone: One end of the junction fails to match germline, which may point to a read error. J is TRBJ2-5 and V is TRBV7-7; 8 nucleotides agree with TRBD2. The CDR3 sequence is 17 residues long. Germline lookup yields CDR1 SSHAT and CDR2 FNYEAQ (reference sequence). The DNA for the CDR3 is TGTGCTAGCAGCTTATCTGTTAGCGGGGCCTCAAGGGAGACCCAGTACTTC. It translates to CASSLSVSGASRETQYF.